This TCR beta chain is drawn from a study of T-cell reconstitution after alpha-beta-depleted transplantation in children. V was cut by 8 bases and J by 4 bases, with 12 bases left in between. The CDR3 sequence is 12 residues long. From germline, CDR1 is KGHSH and CDR2 LQKENI. Molecular barcoding with unique molecular identifiers was used for the TCRbeta library. TCRdb reanalysed the PCR reads using MiXCR and keeps one entry per CDR3 protein. This sample yields about 340,000 distinct CDR3 sequences, of which 16% are seen a single time; about 41% belongs to the top ten. The sequencing used PBMCs, mostly from graft donor cells, collected 360 days after TCRalphabeta/CD19-depleted stem cell transplant. V and J are TRBV18 and TRBJ2-7, with a tentative D call TRBD1 (6 bases). The clonotype originates from a male patient aged 2 to 10 who had a stem cell transplant for acute lymphoblastic leukemia, so the T cells may come from the graft donor. The CDR3 coding sequence is TGTGCCAGCGGATACAGGGCGTACGAGCAGTACTTC. Translating gives CASGYRAYEQYF.